The present entry profiles one TCR beta chain with its context. The data are from a study of blood T cell repertoires in COVID-19. This CDR3 spans 11 amino acids. Germline CDR1 GTSNPN, CDR2 SVGIG (reference sequence). Trimming took 1 base from V and 3 from J, leaving 4 bases between them. Sequenced by immunoSEQ multiplex PCR; TCRdb stores in-frame clones only, minus some. The sample gives about 140,000 clones, 88% of which show up once; 28% is in the top ten. The receptor's source is a human donor in a cohort sampled during active COVID-19. The chain combines TRBV30 with TRBJ2-7; D is unresolved. The sample consisted of peripheral blood. The CDR3 loop is CAWSAGYEQYF. The CDR3, as DNA: TGTGCCTGGAGTGCGGGCTACGAGCAGTACTTC.